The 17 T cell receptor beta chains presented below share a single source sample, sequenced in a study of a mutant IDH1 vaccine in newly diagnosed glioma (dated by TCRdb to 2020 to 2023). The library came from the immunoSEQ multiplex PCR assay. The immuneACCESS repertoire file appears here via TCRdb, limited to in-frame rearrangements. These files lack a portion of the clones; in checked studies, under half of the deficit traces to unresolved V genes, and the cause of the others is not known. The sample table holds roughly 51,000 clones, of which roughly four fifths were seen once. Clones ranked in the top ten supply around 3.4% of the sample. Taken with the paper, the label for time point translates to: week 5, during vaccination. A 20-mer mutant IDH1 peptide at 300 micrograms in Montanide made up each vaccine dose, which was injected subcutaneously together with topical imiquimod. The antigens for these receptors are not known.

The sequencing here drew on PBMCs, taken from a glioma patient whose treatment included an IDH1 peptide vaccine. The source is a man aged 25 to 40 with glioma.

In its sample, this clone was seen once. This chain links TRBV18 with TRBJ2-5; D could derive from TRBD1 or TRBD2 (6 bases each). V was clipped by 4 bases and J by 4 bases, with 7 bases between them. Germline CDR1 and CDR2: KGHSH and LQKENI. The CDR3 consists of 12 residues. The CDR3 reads CASSQGGETQYF. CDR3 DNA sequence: TGTGCCAGCTCACAGGGGGGAGAGACCCAGTACTTC.

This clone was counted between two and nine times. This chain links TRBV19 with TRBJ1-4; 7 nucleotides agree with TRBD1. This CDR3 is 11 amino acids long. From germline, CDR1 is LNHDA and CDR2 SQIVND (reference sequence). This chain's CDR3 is CARQGGEKLFF. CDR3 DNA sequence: TGTGCACGACAGGGAGGTGAAAAACTGTTTTTT.

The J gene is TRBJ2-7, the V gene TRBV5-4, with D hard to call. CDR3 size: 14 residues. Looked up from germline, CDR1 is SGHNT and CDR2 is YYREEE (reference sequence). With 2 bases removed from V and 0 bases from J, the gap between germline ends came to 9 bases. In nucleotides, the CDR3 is TGTGCCAGCAGCTTCGGCCGTGGCTCCTACGAGCAGTACTTC. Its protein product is CASSFGRGSYEQYF.

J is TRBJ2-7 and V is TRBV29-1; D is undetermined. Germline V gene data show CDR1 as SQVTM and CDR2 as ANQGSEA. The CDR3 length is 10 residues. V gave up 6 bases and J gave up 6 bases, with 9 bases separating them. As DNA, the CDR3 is TGCAGCGTCCGGATCGTCGAGCAGTACTTC. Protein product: CSVRIVEQYF.

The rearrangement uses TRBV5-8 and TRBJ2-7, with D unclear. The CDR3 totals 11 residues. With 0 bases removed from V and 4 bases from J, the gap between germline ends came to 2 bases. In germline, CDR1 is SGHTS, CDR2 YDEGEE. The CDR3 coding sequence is TGTGCCAGCAGCTTGGGGTACGAGCAGTACTTC. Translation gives CASSLGYEQYF.

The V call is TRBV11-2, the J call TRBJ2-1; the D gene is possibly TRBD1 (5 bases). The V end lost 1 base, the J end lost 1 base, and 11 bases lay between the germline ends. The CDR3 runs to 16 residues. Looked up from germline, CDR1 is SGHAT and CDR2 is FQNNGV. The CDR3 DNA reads TGTGCCAGCAGCTTAGTGGCAGGGTTTTCCTACAATGAGCAGTTCTTC. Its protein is CASSLVAGFSYNEQFF.

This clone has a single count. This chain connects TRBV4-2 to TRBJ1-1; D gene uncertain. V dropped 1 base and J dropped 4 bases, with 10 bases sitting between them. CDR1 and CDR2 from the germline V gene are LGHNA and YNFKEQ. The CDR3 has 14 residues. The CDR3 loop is CASSQVARSTEAFF. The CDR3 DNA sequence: TGTGCCAGCAGCCAAGTGGCCAGGTCCACTGAAGCTTTCTTT.

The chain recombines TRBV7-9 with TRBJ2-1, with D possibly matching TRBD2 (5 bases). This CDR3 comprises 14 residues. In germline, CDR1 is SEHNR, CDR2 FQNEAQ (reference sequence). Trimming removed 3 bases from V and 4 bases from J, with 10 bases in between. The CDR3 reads CASSFGVPYNEQFF. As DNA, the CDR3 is TGTGCCAGCAGCTTCGGGGTACCATACAATGAGCAGTTCTTC.

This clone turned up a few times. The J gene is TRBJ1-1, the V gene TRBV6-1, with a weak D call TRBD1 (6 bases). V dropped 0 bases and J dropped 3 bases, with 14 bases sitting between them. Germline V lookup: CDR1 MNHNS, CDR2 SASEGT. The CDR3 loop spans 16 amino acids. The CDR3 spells CASSEARGVVDTEAFF. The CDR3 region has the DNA TGTGCCAGCAGTGAAGCGAGGGGGGTAGTGGACACTGAAGCTTTCTTT.

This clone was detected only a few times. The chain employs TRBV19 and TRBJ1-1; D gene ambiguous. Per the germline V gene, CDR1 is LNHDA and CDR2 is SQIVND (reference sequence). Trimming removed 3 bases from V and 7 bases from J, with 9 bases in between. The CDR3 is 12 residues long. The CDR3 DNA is TGTGCCAGTAGTATGGAGCCCAGTGAAGCTTTCTTT. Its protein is CASSMEPSEAFF.

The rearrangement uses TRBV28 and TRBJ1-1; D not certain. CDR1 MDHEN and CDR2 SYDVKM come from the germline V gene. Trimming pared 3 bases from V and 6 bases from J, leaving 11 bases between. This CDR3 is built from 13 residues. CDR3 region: CASSLVRSPEAFF. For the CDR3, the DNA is TGTGCCAGCAGTTTGGTAAGGAGCCCTGAAGCTTTCTTT.

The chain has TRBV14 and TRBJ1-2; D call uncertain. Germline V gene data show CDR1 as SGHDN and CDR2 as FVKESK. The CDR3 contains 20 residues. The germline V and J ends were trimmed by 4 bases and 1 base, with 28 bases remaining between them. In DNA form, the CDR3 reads TGTGCCAGCAGCCGCCTCCTCCGGGGAGGAACTCTCTTCGGTAACTATGGCTACACCTTC. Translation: CASSRLLRGGTLFGNYGYTF.

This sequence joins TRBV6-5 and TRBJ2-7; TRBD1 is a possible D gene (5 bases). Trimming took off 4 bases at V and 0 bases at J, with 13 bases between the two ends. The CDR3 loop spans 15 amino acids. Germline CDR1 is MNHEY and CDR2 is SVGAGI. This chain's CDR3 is CASSLDNPSSYEQYF. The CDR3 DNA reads TGTGCCAGCAGTTTGGACAACCCCAGCTCCTACGAGCAGTACTTC.

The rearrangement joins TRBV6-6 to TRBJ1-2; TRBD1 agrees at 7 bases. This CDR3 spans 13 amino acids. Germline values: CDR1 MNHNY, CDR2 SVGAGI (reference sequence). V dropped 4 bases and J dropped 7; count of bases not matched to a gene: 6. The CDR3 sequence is CASSSDRASGYTF. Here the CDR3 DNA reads TGTGCCAGCAGTTCCGACAGGGCGAGTGGCTACACCTTC.

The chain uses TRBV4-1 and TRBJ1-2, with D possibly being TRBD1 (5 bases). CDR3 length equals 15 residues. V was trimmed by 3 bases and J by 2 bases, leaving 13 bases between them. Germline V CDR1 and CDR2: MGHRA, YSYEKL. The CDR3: CASSHPGAGNYGYTF. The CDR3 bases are TGCGCCAGCAGCCACCCTGGCGCAGGGAACTATGGCTACACCTTC.

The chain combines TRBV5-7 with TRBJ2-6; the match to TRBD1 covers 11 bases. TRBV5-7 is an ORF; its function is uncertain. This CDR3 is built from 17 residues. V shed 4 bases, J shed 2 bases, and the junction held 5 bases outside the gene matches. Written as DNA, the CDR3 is TGTGCCAGCAGCCGCCGGGACAGGGGGACTGGGGCCAACGTCCTGACTTTC. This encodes CASSRRDRGTGANVLTF.

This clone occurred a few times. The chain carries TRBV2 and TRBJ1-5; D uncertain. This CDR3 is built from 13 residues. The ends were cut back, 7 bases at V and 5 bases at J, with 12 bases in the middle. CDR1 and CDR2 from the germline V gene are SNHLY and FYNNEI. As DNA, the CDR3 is TGTGCCAGCAACCCCGACATACATCAGCCCCAGCATTTT. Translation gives CASNPDIHQPQHF.